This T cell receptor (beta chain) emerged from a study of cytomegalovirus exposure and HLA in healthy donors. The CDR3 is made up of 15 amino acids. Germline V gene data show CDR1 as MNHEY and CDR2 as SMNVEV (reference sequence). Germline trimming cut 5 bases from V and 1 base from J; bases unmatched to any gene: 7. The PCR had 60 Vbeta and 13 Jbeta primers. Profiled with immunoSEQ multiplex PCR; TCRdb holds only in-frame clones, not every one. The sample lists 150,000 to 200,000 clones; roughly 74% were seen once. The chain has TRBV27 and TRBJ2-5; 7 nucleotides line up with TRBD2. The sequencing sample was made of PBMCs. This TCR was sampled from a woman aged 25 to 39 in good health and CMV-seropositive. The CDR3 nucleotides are TGTGCCAGCAGTCAGGGCGGGGGATCCCAAGAGACCCAGTACTTC. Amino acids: CASSQGGGSQETQYF.